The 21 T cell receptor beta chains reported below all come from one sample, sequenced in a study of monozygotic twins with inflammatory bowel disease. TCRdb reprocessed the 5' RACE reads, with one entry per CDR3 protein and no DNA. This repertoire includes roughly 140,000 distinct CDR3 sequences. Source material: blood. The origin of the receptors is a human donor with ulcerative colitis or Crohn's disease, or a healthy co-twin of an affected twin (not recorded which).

This CDR3 is CASSLGLTPAYGYTF. V usage is TRBV7-9 and J usage is TRBJ1-2. The V gene's germline CDR1 is SEHNR and CDR2 FQNEAQ (reference sequence). The CDR3 loop spans 15 amino acids. Complete variable domain (other parts from reference TRBV7-9 and TRBJ1-2): DTGVSQNPRHKITKRGQNVTFRCDPISEHNRLYWYRQTLGQGPEFLTYFQNEAQLEKSRLLSDRFSAERPKGSFSTLEIQRTEQGDSAMYLCASSLGLTPAYGYTFGSGTRLTVV.

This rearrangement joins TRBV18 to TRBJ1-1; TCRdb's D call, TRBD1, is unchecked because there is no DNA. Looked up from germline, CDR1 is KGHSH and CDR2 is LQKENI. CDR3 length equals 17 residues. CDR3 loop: CASSPSLLRGQNTEAFF.

The CDR3 region is CASSFSTSVRGHNEQFF. The V and J genes are TRBV12-3 or TRBV12-4 and TRBJ2-1; TCRdb gives TRBD2 as the D gene, but with no DNA this cannot be confirmed. CDR3 length equals 17 residues.

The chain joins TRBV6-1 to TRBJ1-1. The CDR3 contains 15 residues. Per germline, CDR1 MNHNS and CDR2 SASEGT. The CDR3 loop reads CASSEWRGVDTEAFF.

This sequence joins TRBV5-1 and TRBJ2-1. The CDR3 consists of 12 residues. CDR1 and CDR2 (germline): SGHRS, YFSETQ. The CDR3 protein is CASSLGVNEQFF.

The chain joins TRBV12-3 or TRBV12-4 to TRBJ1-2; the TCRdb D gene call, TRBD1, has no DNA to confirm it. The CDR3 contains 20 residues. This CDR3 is CASSGLRPTLPGDTHYGYTF.

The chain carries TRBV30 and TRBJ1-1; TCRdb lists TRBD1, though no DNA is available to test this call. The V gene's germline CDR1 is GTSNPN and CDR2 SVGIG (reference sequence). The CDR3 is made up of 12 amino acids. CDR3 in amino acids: CAWEGMNTEAFF.

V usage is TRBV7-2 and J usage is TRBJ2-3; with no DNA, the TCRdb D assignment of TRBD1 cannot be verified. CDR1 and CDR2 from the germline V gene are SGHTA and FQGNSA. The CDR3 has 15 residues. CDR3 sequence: CASSLQRGRTDTQYF.

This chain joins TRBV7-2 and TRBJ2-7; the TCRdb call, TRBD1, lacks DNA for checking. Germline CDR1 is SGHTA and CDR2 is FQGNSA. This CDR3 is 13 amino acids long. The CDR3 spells CATQGTASYEQYF.

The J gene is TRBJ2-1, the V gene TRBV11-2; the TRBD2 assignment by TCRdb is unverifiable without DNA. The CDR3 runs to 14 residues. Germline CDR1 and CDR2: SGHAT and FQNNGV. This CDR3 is CASSSARAALQQFF.

The CDR3 sequence: CASSDLGGAETQYF. This chain links TRBV2 with TRBJ2-5; with no DNA, the TCRdb D assignment of TRBD1 cannot be verified. Germline assignment: CDR1 SNHLY and CDR2 FYNNEI. The CDR3 length is 14 residues.

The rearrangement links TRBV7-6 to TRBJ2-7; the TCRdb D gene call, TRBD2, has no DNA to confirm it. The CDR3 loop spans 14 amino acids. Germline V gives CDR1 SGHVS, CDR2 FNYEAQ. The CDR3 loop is CASSDGTSGGRQYF.

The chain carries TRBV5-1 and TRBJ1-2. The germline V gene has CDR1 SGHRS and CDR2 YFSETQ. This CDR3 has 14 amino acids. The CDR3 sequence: CASSLVSSNYGYTF.

CDR3: CASSPGTSGGGDTQYF. The genes are TRBV5-1 and TRBJ2-3; TCRdb's D gene call, TRBD2, goes unchecked for lack of DNA. The CDR3 contains 16 residues. Germline V gene lookup returns CDR1 SGHRS and CDR2 YFSETQ.

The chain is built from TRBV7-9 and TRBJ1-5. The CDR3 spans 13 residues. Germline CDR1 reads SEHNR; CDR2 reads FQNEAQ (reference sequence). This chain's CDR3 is CASSLWEEQPQHF.

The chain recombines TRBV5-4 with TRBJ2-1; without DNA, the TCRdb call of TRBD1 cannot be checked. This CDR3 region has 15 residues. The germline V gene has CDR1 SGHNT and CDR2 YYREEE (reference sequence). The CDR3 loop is CASSPTGDSYNEQFF.

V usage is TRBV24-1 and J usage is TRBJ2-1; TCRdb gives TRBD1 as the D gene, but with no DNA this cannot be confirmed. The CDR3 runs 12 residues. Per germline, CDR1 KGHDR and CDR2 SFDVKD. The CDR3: CATSPTGGWQFF.

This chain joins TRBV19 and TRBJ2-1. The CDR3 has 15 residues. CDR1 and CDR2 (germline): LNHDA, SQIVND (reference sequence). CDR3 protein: CASSISGNNYNEQFF.

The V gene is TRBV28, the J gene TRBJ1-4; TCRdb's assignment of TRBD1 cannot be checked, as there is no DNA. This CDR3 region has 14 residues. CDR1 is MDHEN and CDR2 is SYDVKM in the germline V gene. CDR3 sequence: CASSYRGRDEKLFF.

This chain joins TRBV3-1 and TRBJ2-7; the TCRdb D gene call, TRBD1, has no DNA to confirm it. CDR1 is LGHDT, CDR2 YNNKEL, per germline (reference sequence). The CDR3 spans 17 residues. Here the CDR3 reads CASSHGGSRGNSYEQYF.

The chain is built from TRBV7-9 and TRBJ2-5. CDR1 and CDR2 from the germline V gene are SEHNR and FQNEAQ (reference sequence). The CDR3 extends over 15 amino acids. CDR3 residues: CASSFRGTLQETQYF.